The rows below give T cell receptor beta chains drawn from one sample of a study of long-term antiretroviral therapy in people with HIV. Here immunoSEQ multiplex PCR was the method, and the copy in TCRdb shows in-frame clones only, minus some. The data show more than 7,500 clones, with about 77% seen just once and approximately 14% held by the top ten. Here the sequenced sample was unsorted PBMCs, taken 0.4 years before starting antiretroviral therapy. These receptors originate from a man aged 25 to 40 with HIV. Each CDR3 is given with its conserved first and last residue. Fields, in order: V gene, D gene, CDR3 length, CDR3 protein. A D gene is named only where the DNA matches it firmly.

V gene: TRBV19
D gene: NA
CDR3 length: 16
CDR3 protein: CASSIMGPGGLQPQHF

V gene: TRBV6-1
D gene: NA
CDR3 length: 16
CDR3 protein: CASSELGGRLQETQYF

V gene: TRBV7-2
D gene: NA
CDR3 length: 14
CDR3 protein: CASSSSDVGNTIYF

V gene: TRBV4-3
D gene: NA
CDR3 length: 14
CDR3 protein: CASSQDFGVEKLFF

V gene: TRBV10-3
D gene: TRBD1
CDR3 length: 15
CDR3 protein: CATLPGQGYSYEQYF

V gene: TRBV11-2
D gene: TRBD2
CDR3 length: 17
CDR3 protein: CASSLGPPSGGAYEQYF

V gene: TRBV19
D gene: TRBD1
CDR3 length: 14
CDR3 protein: CASSIRGQFYEQYF

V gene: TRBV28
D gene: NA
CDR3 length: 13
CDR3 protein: CASNTGTAYGYTF

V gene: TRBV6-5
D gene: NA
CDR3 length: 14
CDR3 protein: CASRIMGLNTEAFF

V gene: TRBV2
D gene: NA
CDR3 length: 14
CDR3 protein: CASTKGRENYGYTF

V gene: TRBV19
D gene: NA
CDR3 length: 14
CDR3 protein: CASSIGGGDQPQHF

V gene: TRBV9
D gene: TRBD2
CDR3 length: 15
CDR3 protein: CASSVETSGSNEQYF

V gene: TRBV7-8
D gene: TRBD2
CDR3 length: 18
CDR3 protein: CASSQTGLAGGPQETQYF

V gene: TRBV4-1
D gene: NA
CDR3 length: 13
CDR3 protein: CASSQVRSGEAFF

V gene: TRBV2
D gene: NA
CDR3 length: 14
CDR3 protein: CASSESPGADPQYF

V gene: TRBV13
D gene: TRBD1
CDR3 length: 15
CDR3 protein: CASSLGGQGPREQYF

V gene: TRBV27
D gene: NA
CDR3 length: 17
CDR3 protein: CASSLSVDTFTTDTQYF

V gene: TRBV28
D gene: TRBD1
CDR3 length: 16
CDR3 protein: CASSRDRDLPRYEQYF

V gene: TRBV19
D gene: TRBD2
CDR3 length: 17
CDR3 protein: CASSIFTSGSSYNEQFF

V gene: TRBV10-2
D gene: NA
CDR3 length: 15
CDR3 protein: CASSEWGGSDQPQHF

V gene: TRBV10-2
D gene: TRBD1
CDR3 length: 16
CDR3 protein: CASIRVGQGVTYEQYF

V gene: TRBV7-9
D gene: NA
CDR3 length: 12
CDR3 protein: CASSLAGTEAFF

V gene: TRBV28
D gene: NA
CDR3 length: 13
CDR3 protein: CASTSVIPRTIYF

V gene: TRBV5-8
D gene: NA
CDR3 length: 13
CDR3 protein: CASSLRASYEQYF

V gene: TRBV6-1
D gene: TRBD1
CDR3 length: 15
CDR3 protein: CASSVEDRGPQPQHF

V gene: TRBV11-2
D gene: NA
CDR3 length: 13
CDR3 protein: CASSSRDPYEQYF

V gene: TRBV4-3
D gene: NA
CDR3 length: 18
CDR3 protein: CASSQNRAGASYNSPLHF

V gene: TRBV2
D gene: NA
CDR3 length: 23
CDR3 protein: CASSVSRGGTPSIGGNRVYEQYF

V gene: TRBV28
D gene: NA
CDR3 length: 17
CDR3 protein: CASSLSGGRGASNTIYF

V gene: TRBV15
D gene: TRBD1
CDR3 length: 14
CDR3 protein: CATSRGTVNQPQHF

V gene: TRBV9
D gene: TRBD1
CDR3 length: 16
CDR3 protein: CASSALTGGDSYGYTF

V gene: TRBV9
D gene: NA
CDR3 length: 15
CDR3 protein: CASSVTSSSYNEQFF